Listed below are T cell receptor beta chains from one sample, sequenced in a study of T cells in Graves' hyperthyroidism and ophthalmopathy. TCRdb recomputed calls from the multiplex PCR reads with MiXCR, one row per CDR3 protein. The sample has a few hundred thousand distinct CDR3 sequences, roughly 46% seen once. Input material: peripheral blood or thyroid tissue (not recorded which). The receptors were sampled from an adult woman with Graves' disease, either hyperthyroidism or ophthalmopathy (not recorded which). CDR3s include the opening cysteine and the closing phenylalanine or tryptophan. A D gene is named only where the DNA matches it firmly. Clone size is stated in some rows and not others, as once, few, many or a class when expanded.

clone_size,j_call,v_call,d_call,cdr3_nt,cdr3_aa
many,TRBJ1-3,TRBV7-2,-,TGTGCCAGCAGACCGCCGGGGGCGGGGGGAAACACCATATATTTT,CASRPPGAGGNTIYF
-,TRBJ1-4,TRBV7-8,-,TGTGCCAGCAGCTTCCCCGGGAATGAAAAACTGTTTTTT,CASSFPGNEKLFF
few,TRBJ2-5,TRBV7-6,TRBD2,TGTGCCAGCAGCTTAGGGGGCCTAGCGGGATCTGAGACCCAGTACTTC,CASSLGGLAGSETQYF
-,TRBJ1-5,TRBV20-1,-,TGCAGTGCTAGAGTGGGTAGCCCAGATCCAAATCAGCCCCAGCATTTT,CSARVGSPDPNQPQHF
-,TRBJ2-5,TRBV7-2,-,TGTGCCAGCAGCCTTCGGGAGCAAGAGACCCAGTACTTC,CASSLREQETQYF
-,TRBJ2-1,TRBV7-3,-,TGTGCCAGCAGCATGATTTCAAATGGTGAGCAGTTCTTC,CASSMISNGEQFF
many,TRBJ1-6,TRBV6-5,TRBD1,TGTGCCAGCAGTTACGACAGGGGAAAACGCAATTCACCCCTCCACTTT,CASSYDRGKRNSPLHF
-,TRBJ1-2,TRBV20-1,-,TGCAGTGCTAGAGAATTCGAGGGTGCTGGAAACACCTTC,CSAREFEGAGNTF
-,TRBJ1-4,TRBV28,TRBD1,TGTGCCAGCAGTTTAATGCGAGGGGGCAGGGGAGGTGAAAAACTGTTTTTT,CASSLMRGGRGGEKLFF
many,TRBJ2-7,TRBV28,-,TGTGCCAGCAGTTTTGTCGGGGAGCAGTACTTC,CASSFVGEQYF
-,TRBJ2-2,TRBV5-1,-,TGCGCCAGCAGCTCTTTTGCCCCGAACACCGGGGAGCTGTTTTTT,CASSSFAPNTGELFF
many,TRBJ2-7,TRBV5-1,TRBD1,TGCGCCAGCAGCTCCCTCGGGACAGGGAACTACGAGCAGTACTTC,CASSSLGTGNYEQYF
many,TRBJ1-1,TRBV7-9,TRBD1,TGTGCCAGCAGTACCGAGGACAGGGCGTTCGCTTTCTTT,CASSTEDRAFAFF
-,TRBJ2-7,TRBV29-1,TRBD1,TGCAGGGAAGGGACAGGGGAATTCTACGAGCAGTACTTC,CREGTGEFYEQYF
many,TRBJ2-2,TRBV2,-,TGTGCCAGCAGTGATAGGGGAGCGGGGGAGCTGTTTTTT,CASSDRGAGELFF
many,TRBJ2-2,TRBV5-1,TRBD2,TGCGCCAGCAGACCGGGAGGGAGTACCGGGGAGCTGTTTTTT,CASRPGGSTGELFF
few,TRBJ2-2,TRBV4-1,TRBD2,TGCGCCAGCAGCCAAGTCGGCAGAAGGGGACCGGGGAGGGGAGGGGAGCTGTTTTTT,CASSQVGRRGPGRGGELFF
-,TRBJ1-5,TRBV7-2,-,TGTGCCAGCAGCTGGGAAGGGGACAATCAGCCCCAGCATTTT,CASSWEGDNQPQHF
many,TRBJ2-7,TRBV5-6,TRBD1,TGTGCCAGCAGCTCTTCCGGGACAGGGAACTACGAGCAGTACTTC,CASSSSGTGNYEQYF
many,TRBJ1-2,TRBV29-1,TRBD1,TGCAGCGTCGGGACAGGGAGTTTTGGCTATGGCTACACCTTC,CSVGTGSFGYGYTF
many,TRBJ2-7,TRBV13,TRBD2,TGTGCCAGCAGCCAAGTACCAATAGCGGGAGCGCGGGAGCAGTACTTC,CASSQVPIAGAREQYF
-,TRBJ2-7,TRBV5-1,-,TGCGCCAGCAGCCCACAGGGCATGACGGGGTACGAGCAGTACTTC,CASSPQGMTGYEQYF
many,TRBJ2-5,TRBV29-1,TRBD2,TGCAGCGTTGGCTTAGCGGGAGGGCCTAAACAAGAGACCCAGTACTTC,CSVGLAGGPKQETQYF
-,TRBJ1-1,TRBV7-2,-,TGTGCCAGCAGTTACGGTGACACTGGAGCTTTCTTT,CASSYGDTGAFF
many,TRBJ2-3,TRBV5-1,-,TGCGCCAGCAGCCCCGGGCAGGGTGGAACAGATACGCAGTATTTT,CASSPGQGGTDTQYF